The 22 T cell receptor beta chains below were found in one sample sequenced in a study of blood T cell repertoires in COVID-19. TCRdb keeps only in-frame clones here, not all; method: immunoSEQ multiplex PCR. The repertoire consists of fewer than 85,000 clones, with approximately 88% occurring once and the leading ten covering roughly 5.6%. The sequenced sample consisted of peripheral blood. These receptors all come from a human donor in a cohort sampled during active COVID-19.

This clone was observed a few times. The V gene is TRBV5-1, the J gene TRBJ1-2, with D possibly being TRBD1 (6 bases). Germline loops: CDR1 SGHRS, CDR2 YFSETQ. The CDR3 contains 14 residues. Trimming cost V 0 bases and J 6 bases, with 12 bases left between them. CDR3 nucleotide sequence: TGCGCCAGCAGCTTGGACAGGGAAATCGATGGCTACACCTTC. Encoded protein: CASSLDREIDGYTF.

The chain recombines TRBV28 with TRBJ2-1; 11 bases align to TRBD2. Germline CDR1 reads MDHEN; CDR2 reads SYDVKM. V gave up 5 bases and J gave up 5 bases; unmatched junction bases: 8. The CDR3 sequence is 16 residues long. The CDR3 here is CASSLRLAGGNNEQFF. In DNA, the CDR3 is TGTGCCAGCAGTCTCCGTCTAGCGGGGGGAAACAATGAGCAGTTCTTC.

The chain employs TRBV19 and TRBJ1-1; no clear D. There are 14 residues in the CDR3. The V end was cut by 6 bases, the J end by 3 bases, with 14 bases between. In germline, CDR1 is LNHDA, CDR2 SQIVND (reference sequence). The CDR3 here is CASRRSGEDTEAFF. DNA for the CDR3: TGTGCCAGTAGGCGAAGTGGGGAGGACACTGAAGCTTTCTTT.

The rearrangement joins TRBV5-1 to TRBJ2-5; the D gene is possibly TRBD2 (7 bases). The CDR3 contains 17 residues. The V end lost 3 bases, the J end lost 2 bases, and 20 bases lay between the germline ends. Germline V gene data show CDR1 as SGHRS and CDR2 as YFSETQ. CDR3 in DNA: TGCGCCAGCAGCTCAGGGGTGCGGGGGCTTGATCAAGAGACCCAGTACTTC. Its translation is CASSSGVRGLDQETQYF.

The CDR3, as DNA: TGTGCCAGCAGCCCGCGAGGGGGAATGGGAGATACGCAGTATTTT. This encodes CASSPRGGMGDTQYF. The chain uses TRBV5-5 and TRBJ2-3; maybe TRBD1 (6 bases). This CDR3 spans 15 amino acids. The ends were cut back, 4 bases at V and 5 bases at J, with 17 bases in the middle. From germline, CDR1 is SGHKS and CDR2 YYEKEE (reference sequence). Based on the CDR3 plus reference TRBV5-5 and TRBJ2-3, the full variable domain is DAGVTQSPTHLIKTRGQQVTLRCSPISGHKSVSWYQQVLGQGPQFIFQYYEKEERGRGNFPDRFSARQFPNYSSELNVNALLLGDSALYLCASSPRGGMGDTQYFGPGTRLTVL.

This chain links TRBV5-1 with TRBJ2-5, with 8 nucleotides matching TRBD2. This CDR3 region has 15 residues. Germline-derived CDR1 and CDR2 are SGHRS and YFSETQ. The ends lost 4 bases at V and 3 bases at J; junction bases unmatched: 8. The CDR3 region has the DNA TGCGCCAGCAGCCCAATAACTAGCGGAGAAGAGACCCAGTACTTC. Translation: CASSPITSGEETQYF.

Written as DNA, the CDR3 is TGTGCCAGCAGTACAGGACCAAACACCGGGGAGCTGTTTTTT. Translating gives CASSTGPNTGELFF. The chain is built from TRBV7-2 and TRBJ2-2, with D perhaps TRBD1 (5 bases). CDR1 SGHTA and CDR2 FQGNSA come from the germline V gene. This CDR3 contains 14 residues. V was shortened by 6 bases and J by 2 bases, with 10 bases between the two germline ends.

The rearrangement joins TRBV18 to TRBJ2-7, with D perhaps TRBD1 (5 bases). The CDR3 has 13 amino acids. V was trimmed by 2 bases and J by 4 bases, leaving 9 bases between them. From germline, CDR1 is KGHSH and CDR2 LQKENI. CDR3 sequence reads: CASSPISGYEQYF. Here the CDR3 DNA reads TGTGCCAGCTCACCAATCTCAGGGTACGAGCAGTACTTC.

The rearrangement joins TRBV19 to TRBJ2-4, with 7 nucleotides matching TRBD1. Germline-derived CDR1 and CDR2 are LNHDA and SQIVND (reference sequence). This CDR3 region has 14 residues. V was pared by 6 bases and J by 4 bases, with 6 bases of the junction left unmatched. In DNA form, the CDR3 reads TGTGCCAGTAGCCCCGGGACAGAGAAAAACATTCAGTACTTC. Amino acids: CASSPGTEKNIQYF.

The chain joins TRBV18 to TRBJ1-1, with D tentatively TRBD1 (5 bases). With 3 bases removed from V and 5 bases from J, the gap between germline ends came to 22 bases. Germline V gene data show CDR1 as KGHSH and CDR2 as LQKENI. The CDR3 is 17 residues long. The CDR3 DNA is TGTGCCAGCTCACCCGGGGGGAGGGAGAGCCTTAGGACTGAAGCTTTCTTT. Encoded protein: CASSPGGRESLRTEAFF.

This chain joins TRBV6-5 and TRBJ1-2, with D possibly matching TRBD1 (5 bases). CDR1 is MNHEY, CDR2 SVGAGI, per germline. V was shortened by 2 bases and J by 4 bases, with 17 bases between the two germline ends. The CDR3 is 16 residues long. As DNA, the CDR3 is TGTGCCAGCAGTTACCCCCAATTTGGCAGGGTCTATGGCTACACCTTC. Protein sequence: CASSYPQFGRVYGYTF.

The chain joins TRBV29-1 to TRBJ2-7; possibly TRBD2 for D (6 bases). Looked up from germline, CDR1 is SQVTM and CDR2 is ANQGSEA. V dropped 6 bases and J dropped 6 bases, with 12 bases sitting between them. CDR3 length: 11 residues. Here the CDR3 DNA reads TGCAGCGTATCTCAGGGAGGCGAGCAGTACTTC. Translated: CSVSQGGEQYF.

The chain links TRBV19 to TRBJ2-1; the match to TRBD1 covers 11 bases. The CDR3 runs to 14 residues. J lost 9 bases, V lost 5 bases, and 6 bases had no gene match. CDR1 is LNHDA, CDR2 SQIVND, per germline (reference sequence). The chain's CDR3 is CASSPRDRGGEQFF. The CDR3 DNA sequence: TGTGCCAGTAGTCCTCGGGACAGGGGGGGTGAGCAGTTCTTC.

The chain uses TRBV20-1 and TRBJ2-7; no clear D. Trimming stripped 6 bases from V and 5 bases from J, with 11 bases between. Germline V CDR1 and CDR2: DFQATT, SNEGSKA (reference sequence). This CDR3 contains 11 residues. The CDR3 spells CSARKVDEQYF. CDR3 nucleotides: TGCAGTGCGAGGAAGGTTGACGAGCAGTACTTC.

This clone was detected a few times. V is TRBV7-9 and J is TRBJ2-3; 7 bases map to TRBD2. Unmatched junction bases numbered 5, after V lost 5 bases and J lost 0 bases. CDR3 length: 15 amino acids. CDR1 is SEHNR, CDR2 FQNEAQ, per germline (reference sequence). Here the CDR3 reads CASSRSGASTDTQYF. The DNA of the CDR3 is TGTGCCAGCAGCCGGAGCGGGGCCAGCACAGATACGCAGTATTTT.

This chain uses TRBV6-1 with TRBJ2-5, with D maybe TRBD1 (6 bases). Germline lookup yields CDR1 MNHNS and CDR2 SASEGT. Trimming removed 2 bases at V and 5 bases at J, with 9 bases between. This CDR3 is 13 amino acids long. As DNA, the CDR3 is TGTGCCAGCAGTGAAAACAGGGAGGAGACCCAGTACTTC. This codes for CASSENREETQYF.

The chain recombines TRBV3-1 (or the pseudogene TRBV3-2) with TRBJ2-7, with TRBD2 as a possible D gene (5 bases). Between the trimmed V and J ends, which lost 1 base and 3 bases, there was a span of 13 bases. The CDR3 runs 15 residues. Germline assignment: CDR1 LGHDT and CDR2 YNNKEL (reference sequence). The CDR3 here is CASSQGPGSSYEQYF. The CDR3 DNA reads as TGTGCCAGCAGCCAAGGTCCGGGGTCTAGCTACGAGCAGTACTTC.

The chain is built from TRBV18 and TRBJ1-2; 8 bases are a match to TRBD1. J was trimmed by 3 bases and V by 2 bases; bases with no gene match: 11. CDR1 is KGHSH, CDR2 LQKENI, per germline. The CDR3 totals 17 residues. This CDR3 reads CASSPTRTGLSDYGYTF. The CDR3 region has the DNA TGTGCCAGCTCACCAACTAGGACAGGGTTGTCTGACTATGGCTACACCTTC. The variable domain in full, with the rest retrieved from reference TRBV18 and TRBJ1-2, is NAGVMQNPRHLVRRRGQEARLRCSPMKGHSHVYWYRQLPEEGLKFMVYLQKENIIDESGMPKERFSAEFPKEGPSILRIQQVVRGDSAAYFCASSPTRTGLSDYGYTFGSGTRLTVV.

The gene calls are TRBV9 and TRBJ2-1; 8 nucleotides align to TRBD2. After removal of 0 bases from V and 6 bases from J, the junction contained 8 bases not matched to a gene. The CDR3 runs to 16 residues. In germline, CDR1 is SGDLS, CDR2 YYNGEE. The CDR3 region is CASSVDHGGAVNEQFF. CDR3 DNA: TGTGCCAGCAGCGTAGATCACGGGGGGGCCGTCAATGAGCAGTTCTTC.

This chain uses TRBV19 with TRBJ2-2; a weak D match, TRBD2 (5 bases). Trimming pared 3 bases from V and 3 bases from J, leaving 17 bases between. Germline CDR1 and CDR2: LNHDA and SQIVND (reference sequence). The CDR3 is 17 amino acids. The CDR3 sequence: CASSIRANPGDTGELFF. The CDR3 DNA follows: TGTGCCAGTAGTATTAGGGCAAACCCCGGGGACACCGGGGAGCTGTTTTTT. The variable domain in full, with the rest retrieved from reference TRBV19 and TRBJ2-2, is DGGITQSPKYLFRKEGQNVTLSCEQNLNHDAMYWYRQDPGQGLRLIYYSQIVNDFQKGDIAEGYSVSREKKESFPLTVTSAQKNPTAFYLCASSIRANPGDTGELFFGEGSRLTVL.

The chain links TRBV11-3 to TRBJ2-3, with 8 positions matching TRBD2. With V trimmed by 0 bases and J by 1 base, 3 bases remained unmatched. Germline V gives CDR1 SGHNT, CDR2 YENEEA. The CDR3 has 16 residues. The CDR3 spells CASSLDLREGTDTQYF. The CDR3 region has the DNA TGTGCCAGCAGCTTAGATTTGCGGGAGGGCACAGATACGCAGTATTTT. Variable domain in full (rest from reference TRBV11-3 and TRBJ2-3): EAGVVQSPRYKIIEKKQPVAFWCNPISGHNTLYWYLQNLGQGPELLIRYENEEAVDDSQLPKDRFSAERLKGVDSTLKIQPAELGDSAVYLCASSLDLREGTDTQYFGPGTRLTVL.

This chain uses TRBV28 with TRBJ2-7, with a tentative D call TRBD2 (5 bases). The CDR3 extends over 15 amino acids. Germline V lookup: CDR1 MDHEN, CDR2 SYDVKM. Trimming stripped 3 bases from V and 6 bases from J, with 18 bases between. The DNA of the CDR3 is TGTGCCAGCAGTTTGGGCGGGCAGGCGCTTTCCGAGCAGTACTTC. Its translation is CASSLGGQALSEQYF.